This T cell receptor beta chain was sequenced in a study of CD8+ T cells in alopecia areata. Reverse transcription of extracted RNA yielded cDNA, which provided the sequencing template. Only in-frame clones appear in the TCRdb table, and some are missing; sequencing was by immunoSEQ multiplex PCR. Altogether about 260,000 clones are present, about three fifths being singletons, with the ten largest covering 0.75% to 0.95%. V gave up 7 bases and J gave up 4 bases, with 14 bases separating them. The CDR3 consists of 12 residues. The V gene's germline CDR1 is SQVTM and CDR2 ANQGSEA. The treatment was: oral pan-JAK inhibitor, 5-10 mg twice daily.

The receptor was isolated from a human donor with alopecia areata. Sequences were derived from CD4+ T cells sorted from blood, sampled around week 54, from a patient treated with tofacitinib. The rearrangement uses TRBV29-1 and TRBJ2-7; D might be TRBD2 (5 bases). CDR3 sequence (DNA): TGCAGCGCCAGCCGGGGTCCTTACGAGCAGTACTTC. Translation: CSASRGPYEQYF.